These T cell receptor beta chains were read from a single sample in a study of blood T cell repertoires in COVID-19. Profiling relied on immunoSEQ multiplex PCR, and the TCRdb table lists in-frame clones only, not all of them. Here the sample spans approximately 490,000 clones, roughly 87% being singletons. The sequenced sample consisted of PBMCs or T cells enriched from blood (not recorded which). These receptors were taken from a woman aged 18-29 years who had recovered from COVID-19. Each CDR3 is given with its conserved first and last residue. Each record gives: V gene, J gene, clone size, D gene, CDR3 DNA, CDR3 protein. The D gene is left open where the match is weak. The listing skips clone size in some rows; elsewhere it reads once, few, many or a size class.

v_call: TRBV30; j_call: TRBJ1-1; clone_size: .; d_call: .; cdr3_nt: TGTGCCTGGAGTGACGCACGGTCGAACACTGAAGCTTTCTTT; cdr3_aa: CAWSDARSNTEAFF
v_call: TRBV27; j_call: TRBJ2-3; clone_size: .; d_call: .; cdr3_nt: TGTGCCAGCAGGGACACCAACACAGATACGCAGTATTTT; cdr3_aa: CASRDTNTDTQYF
v_call: TRBV5-1; j_call: TRBJ1-4; clone_size: once; d_call: .; cdr3_nt: TGCGCCAGCAGCTTGGATATGCTCGGCGGGGGTTACGAAAAACTGTTTTTT; cdr3_aa: CASSLDMLGGGYEKLFF
v_call: TRBV28; j_call: TRBJ1-4; clone_size: .; d_call: TRBD1; cdr3_nt: TGTGCCAGCAGTTTTAGGGACAGGGGGGAAAAACTGTTTTTT; cdr3_aa: CASSFRDRGEKLFF
v_call: TRBV19; j_call: TRBJ1-5; clone_size: .; d_call: TRBD1; cdr3_nt: TGTGCCAGTAGTCCCTGGAGGGACAGGGCAAGCAATCAGCCCCAGCATTTT; cdr3_aa: CASSPWRDRASNQPQHF
v_call: TRBV4-1; j_call: TRBJ2-7; clone_size: once; d_call: TRBD1; cdr3_nt: TGCGCCAGCAGCCCTCTCCCCCTGGGGACAGGGATAGGGGAGCAGTACTTC; cdr3_aa: CASSPLPLGTGIGEQYF
v_call: TRBV5-1; j_call: TRBJ1-2; clone_size: .; d_call: .; cdr3_nt: TGCGCCAGCAGAGGAATGGGCCTAAATGTTGGCTACACCTTC; cdr3_aa: CASRGMGLNVGYTF
v_call: TRBV30; j_call: TRBJ1-2; clone_size: .; d_call: TRBD1; cdr3_nt: TGTGCCTGGAGTCCGGGACAGGGCGGCGGCTACACCTTC; cdr3_aa: CAWSPGQGGGYTF
v_call: TRBV23-1; j_call: TRBJ1-3; clone_size: .; d_call: .; cdr3_nt: TGCGCCAGCAGTCAATCTCGGTGCGGTGGGGCAGCCATCTCTGGAAACACCATATATTTT; cdr3_aa: CASSQSRCGGAAISGNTIYF
v_call: TRBV5-1; j_call: TRBJ1-1; clone_size: .; d_call: TRBD1; cdr3_nt: TGCGCCAGCGGCCCAACAGGGGTGGGCACTGAAGCTTTCTTT; cdr3_aa: CASGPTGVGTEAFF
v_call: TRBV19; j_call: TRBJ1-5; clone_size: .; d_call: TRBD1; cdr3_nt: TGTGCCAGTAGTATAGGGCAGGGGGGTCAGCCCCAGCATTTT; cdr3_aa: CASSIGQGGQPQHF
v_call: TRBV4-1; j_call: TRBJ1-1; clone_size: .; d_call: TRBD1; cdr3_nt: TGCGCCAGCAGCCCCCAGGGGCCGAGACAGGGCGTTTGGGGCACTGAAGCTTTCTTT; cdr3_aa: CASSPQGPRQGVWGTEAFF
v_call: TRBV27; j_call: TRBJ1-3; clone_size: .; d_call: .; cdr3_nt: TGTGCCAGCGGTTCGATTAGCTCTGGAAACACCATATATTTT; cdr3_aa: CASGSISSGNTIYF
v_call: TRBV5-8; j_call: TRBJ1-2; clone_size: .; d_call: .; cdr3_nt: TGTGCCAGCAGCTTGGTTGCGGGAAAAGGAGGCTACACCTTC; cdr3_aa: CASSLVAGKGGYTF
v_call: TRBV6-5; j_call: TRBJ1-1; clone_size: once; d_call: .; cdr3_nt: TGTGCCAGCAGAGGGGGTTCGGGAGCTTTCTTT; cdr3_aa: CASRGGSGAFF
v_call: TRBV10-2; j_call: TRBJ1-1; clone_size: .; d_call: .; cdr3_nt: TGCGCCAGCAGTGAGTCTGGGAGCCTTGTGGGCACTGAAGCTTTCTTT; cdr3_aa: CASSESGSLVGTEAFF
v_call: TRBV3-1/TRBV3-2; j_call: TRBJ1-5; clone_size: .; d_call: .; cdr3_nt: TGTGCCAGCAGCCATAAAGGGAGTAGTCAGCCCCAGCATTTT; cdr3_aa: CASSHKGSSQPQHF
v_call: TRBV7-9; j_call: TRBJ2-7; clone_size: .; d_call: TRBD1; cdr3_nt: TGTGCCAGCAGCCAAACTACCGGGACAGTTCTTGGCGAGCAGTACTTC; cdr3_aa: CASSQTTGTVLGEQYF
v_call: TRBV19; j_call: TRBJ1-5; clone_size: .; d_call: TRBD1; cdr3_nt: TGTGCCAGTAGTAACAACAGGGGTGAAAATCAGCCCCAGCATTTT; cdr3_aa: CASSNNRGENQPQHF
v_call: TRBV9; j_call: TRBJ1-2; clone_size: .; d_call: TRBD1; cdr3_nt: TGTGCCAGCAGCGTAGGACAGGGGGAAAGCTATGGCTACACCTTC; cdr3_aa: CASSVGQGESYGYTF
v_call: TRBV29-1; j_call: TRBJ2-3; clone_size: once; d_call: TRBD2; cdr3_nt: TGCAGCGTCTCTTACCAGCGGGGGGGCCCAGGAGATACGCAGTATTTT; cdr3_aa: CSVSYQRGGPGDTQYF
v_call: TRBV4-1; j_call: TRBJ1-6; clone_size: .; d_call: TRBD1; cdr3_nt: TGCGCCAGCAGCCAACCCGGACAGGCTGGTAATTCACCCCTCCACTTT; cdr3_aa: CASSQPGQAGNSPLHF
v_call: TRBV5-1; j_call: TRBJ2-2; clone_size: few; d_call: .; cdr3_nt: TGCGCCAGCAGCTTTGGGAGCAACACCGGGGAGCTGTTTTTT; cdr3_aa: CASSFGSNTGELFF
v_call: TRBV11-2; j_call: TRBJ2-7; clone_size: .; d_call: .; cdr3_nt: TGTGCCAGCAGCCAGGCTCTAAGCTCCTACGAGCAGTACTTC; cdr3_aa: CASSQALSSYEQYF
v_call: TRBV29-1; j_call: TRBJ1-2; clone_size: .; d_call: TRBD1; cdr3_nt: TGCAGCGTCTACCGCGACAGGGTGGACTATGGCTACACCTTC; cdr3_aa: CSVYRDRVDYGYTF